This T cell receptor beta chain was sequenced for a study of blood T cell repertoires in COVID-19. With 4 bases clipped from V and 3 bases from J, the junction kept 6 bases outside the gene matches. Germline V gives CDR1 SGHRS, CDR2 YFSETQ. The CDR3 spans 14 residues. Clones were read by immunoSEQ multiplex PCR, and TCRdb kept only the in-frame ones, dropping some. The sample records about 220,000 clones, around 89% being singletons. This clone has more than one count but fewer than ten. Source material: PBMCs or T cells enriched from blood (not recorded which). This chain joins TRBV5-1 and TRBJ2-7, with 8 bases aligning to TRBD1. The clonotype was recovered from a woman in her thirties who had recovered from COVID-19. CDR3 sequence reads: CASSDGTGYYEQYF. In DNA form, the CDR3 reads TGCGCCAGCAGCGACGGGACAGGCTACTACGAGCAGTACTTC.